This TCR beta chain stems from a study of T cells in Graves' hyperthyroidism and ophthalmopathy. Whole-study findings and limits: Stable hyperthyroidism was told apart from ophthalmopathy by a model built on 13 V-J features. Ophthalmopathy prediction by the model preceded onset by a median about 6.3 months.

The sample holds a few counts of this clonotype. The antigen is unknown. RNA transcripts yielded amplified TCR beta CDR3 regions. The HTBI set primed first-round TCR CDR3 RT-PCR. TCRdb reanalysed the multiplex PCR reads using MiXCR and keeps one entry per CDR3 protein. The sample comprises around 700,000 distinct CDR3 sequences, over 15% of which are singletons, and 16% rests with the top ten. V shed 3 bases and J shed 3 bases, with 12 bases lying between them. The CDR3 loop spans 14 amino acids. Germline CDR1 reads LNHNV; CDR2 reads YYDKDF (reference sequence). The patients, who ranged from 18 to 65 in age, presented with newly diagnosed hyperthyroidism lasting under 2 months.

The sample was blood. J is TRBJ2-7 and V is TRBV15; D is unresolved. The TCR originated in a woman between 50 and 59 years old with Graves' hyperthyroidism that later progressed to Graves' ophthalmopathy. The CDR3 sequence is CATSSIGTDYEQYF. The CDR3 nucleotides read TGTGCCACCAGCAGTATCGGTACAGACTACGAGCAGTACTTC.